This TCR beta chain was sequenced for a study of blood T cells in healthy people across ages. The CDR3 totals 13 residues. The germline CDR1 and CDR2 sequences are SGHTA and FQGNSA. Losses at the gene ends were 5 bases for V and 10 bases for J; bases not matched to a gene: 9. Through a sample-barcoded 5' primer and a J-beta primer mix, a second PCR was run for about 6 to 11 cycles. TCRdb re-analysed the 5' RACE reads in MiXCR, keeping a single row per CDR3 protein. In the table there are approximately 2,000,000 distinct CDR3 sequences, roughly two fifths of which are singletons. On this clonotype itself: As yet, its antigen is unknown.

Findings and caveats of the study: With donor CMV status unknown, expanded clonotype changes were possibly confounded. TCR beta diversity, measured per million T cells, fell in a roughly linear way with age.

This clonotype was obtained from a human donor in good health. Sequencing was performed on blood. The J gene is TRBJ1-1, the V gene TRBV7-2; TRBD1 aligns across 8 bases. This chain's CDR3 is CASSPRGQGRAFF. DNA of the CDR3: TGTGCCAGCAGCCCCCGCGGACAGGGTAGAGCTTTCTTT.